Below are 11 T cell receptor beta chains sequenced from a single sample in a study of identical twins. TCRdb reprocessed the 5' RACE reads with MiXCR, giving one entry per CDR3 protein. The sample has 470,000 or so distinct CDR3 sequences, roughly a quarter seen once. This sample was also put to use in a study of T cells expressing NK-cell markers.

The sample comprised CD4+ T cells sorted from blood. The source is a woman under 30 in good health.

This clonotype occurred a few times. The chain carries TRBV29-1 and TRBJ2-1; D not certain. The germline gives CDR1 SQVTM, CDR2 ANQGSEA. CDR3 length: 9 residues. V was shortened by 4 bases and J by 8 bases, with 3 bases between the two germline ends. CDR3 DNA: TGCAGCGTTGGCTATGAGCAGTTCTTC. This sequence encodes CSVGYEQFF.

This clonotype was seen a handful of times. The chain uses TRBV5-1 and TRBJ1-1, with 10 bases matching TRBD1. V trimming: 3 bases; J trimming: 1 base; junction bases outside the gene matches: 6. Germline CDR1 reads SGHRS; CDR2 reads YFSETQ. The CDR3 is 16 amino acids. As DNA, the CDR3 is TGCGCCAGCAGCTACCGACAGGGGGCGAGGAACACTGAAGCTTTCTTT. This codes for CASSYRQGARNTEAFF. Complete variable domain (other parts from reference TRBV5-1 and TRBJ1-1): KAGVTQTPRYLIKTRGQQVTLSCSPISGHRSVSWYQQTPGQGLQFLFEYFSETQRNKGNFPGRFSGRQFSNSRSEMNVSTLELGDSALYLCASSYRQGARNTEAFFGQGTRLTVV.

The genes are TRBV10-3 and TRBJ2-1; D possibly corresponds to TRBD2 (5 bases). The CDR3 is 15 amino acids. V gave up 0 bases and J gave up 1 base, with 7 bases separating them. CDR1 and CDR2 (germline): ENHRY, SYGVKD. The CDR3 protein is CAISESGASYNEQFF. The CDR3 DNA is TGTGCCATCAGTGAGTCGGGAGCGTCCTACAATGAGCAGTTCTTC.

The chain combines TRBV5-1 with TRBJ2-2; D unclear. V lost 0 bases and J 0 bases, leaving 9 bases between the germline ends. This CDR3 region has 16 residues. The germline V gene has CDR1 SGHRS and CDR2 YFSETQ. The CDR3 reads CASSLDQRANTGELFF. In nucleotides, the CDR3 is TGCGCCAGCAGCTTGGACCAGCGAGCGAACACCGGGGAGCTGTTTTTT.

The CDR3 region has the DNA TGTGCCAGCTCTTCGTCTAGCCGCCACAATGAGCAGTTCTTC. Its translation is CASSSSSRHNEQFF. This rearrangement joins TRBV18 to TRBJ2-1; D possibly corresponds to TRBD2 (5 bases). The V and J ends lost 6 bases and 5 bases respectively, with 14 bases between them. Germline V gives CDR1 KGHSH, CDR2 LQKENI. The CDR3 covers 14 residues.

The chain links TRBV7-9 to TRBJ2-2; 7 nucleotides line up with TRBD2. Germline lookup yields CDR1 SEHNR and CDR2 FQNEAQ (reference sequence). With 6 bases clipped from V and 6 bases from J, the junction kept 13 bases outside the gene matches. The CDR3 is 16 amino acids. CDR3 sequence: CASRSTSAQRAGELFF. CDR3 in DNA: TGTGCCAGCAGGTCCACTAGCGCACAACGGGCCGGGGAGCTGTTTTTT.

The chain combines TRBV12-3 or TRBV12-4 with TRBJ1-1, with unresolved D. V lost 3 bases and J 1 base, leaving 15 bases between the germline ends. CDR3 length: 16 residues. CDR3 bases: TGTGCCAGCAGTTTTGGGGAGGGAATTCCGAACACTGAAGCTTTCTTT. Its translation: CASSFGEGIPNTEAFF.

The chain uses TRBV20-1 and TRBJ1-2, with D tentatively TRBD1 (5 bases). The length of the CDR3 is 15 residues. The germline V gene encodes CDR1 DFQATT and CDR2 SNEGSKA (reference sequence). V gave up 1 base and J gave up 3 bases, with 15 bases separating them. The CDR3 protein is CSARVRQTNYYGYTF. In nucleotides, the CDR3 is TGCAGTGCTAGAGTGAGACAGACTAACTACTATGGCTACACCTTC.

This clonotype was counted between two and nine times. The chain employs TRBV29-1 and TRBJ2-2; 7 nucleotides align to TRBD2. The germline V gene encodes CDR1 SQVTM and CDR2 ANQGSEA. Trimming removed 7 bases from V and 3 bases from J; junction bases left unmatched: 8. The CDR3 runs to 14 residues. CDR3 sequence (DNA): TGCAGCGCCGAGGGAGGGGTCGACACCGGGGAGCTGTTTTTT. This encodes CSAEGGVDTGELFF.

The chain is built from TRBV5-1 and TRBJ2-5, with D unclear. The CDR3 is made up of 13 amino acids. V was trimmed by 2 bases and J by 5 bases, leaving 10 bases between them. Germline assignment: CDR1 SGHRS and CDR2 YFSETQ. CDR3 residues: CASSLFGGETQYF. DNA for the CDR3: TGCGCCAGCAGCTTATTTGGTGGGGAGACCCAGTACTTC.

This clonotype showed up just a few times. The chain joins TRBV5-1 to TRBJ2-7, with 8 bases identical to TRBD1. This CDR3 is built from 14 residues. CDR1 and CDR2 from the germline V gene are SGHRS and YFSETQ. V lost 6 bases to trimming and J lost 6 bases; unmatched junction nucleotides: 11. CDR3 nucleotides: TGCGCCAGCACCGGAACCCCAGGGGGCGGCGAGCAGTACTTC. Its translation: CASTGTPGGGEQYF.